This T cell receptor (beta chain) was found in a study of neurological immune-mediated disorders. The cDNA was generated by 5'RACE with 10-nucleotide random UMIs. From the 5' RACE reads, TCRdb called clonotypes with MiXCR, one entry per CDR3 protein. This table holds tens of thousands of distinct CDR3 sequences, about 5% found once. CDR1 and CDR2 (germline): SGHVS, FNYEAQ. The CDR3 has 15 amino acids. The ends were cut back, 4 bases at V and 2 bases at J, with 12 bases in the middle. In its sample, this clonotype was seen many times. Unsorted libraries were prepared from 2 million PBMCs held at -80 C. The V call is TRBV7-6, the J call TRBJ2-1; D remains ambiguous. This receptor was taken from a woman in her sixties or seventies with multiple sclerosis. Sequencing input: PBMCs. As DNA, the CDR3 is TGTGCCAGCAGCTCTTCAAACACGGCCTACAATGAGCAGTTCTTC. This sequence encodes CASSSSNTAYNEQFF.